These 26 T cell receptor beta chains came from one sample sequenced in a study of T-cell memory formation after mild COVID-19. TCRdb fed the 5' RACE reads into MiXCR, producing one record per CDR3 protein. Of about 340,000 distinct CDR3 sequences listed, under 25% are singletons. The sequenced sample consisted of PBMCs or a T cell subset sorted from them (not recorded which). The receptors derive from a man younger than 35 who had mild COVID-19 (a few samples of this study predate the infection). Cell type and time point are not known.

This rearrangement joins TRBV6-6 to TRBJ2-2, with 9 bases aligning to TRBD1. The trim removed 6 bases at V and 6 bases at J, leaving 8 bases unmatched. Germline lookup yields CDR1 MNHNY and CDR2 SVGAGI (reference sequence). The length of the CDR3 is 15 residues. The CDR3 sequence is CASRSTGGRAGELFF. The CDR3 coding sequence is TGTGCCAGCAGATCGACAGGGGGTCGCGCCGGGGAGCTGTTTTTT.

This clonotype was counted a few times. The chain couples TRBV6-5 to TRBJ1-5; 9 bases line up with TRBD1. The germline V gene encodes CDR1 MNHEY and CDR2 SVGAGI. After removal of 4 bases from V and 6 bases from J, the junction contained 10 bases not matched to a gene. The CDR3 runs to 16 residues. CDR3 nucleotides: TGTGCCAGCAGTTTAACCGCCGGGACAGGGAGTCAGCCCCAGCATTTT. Its protein product is CASSLTAGTGSQPQHF.

The genes are TRBV7-2 and TRBJ2-5, with D unclear. The germline V gene has CDR1 SGHTA and CDR2 FQGNSA. The CDR3 has 12 residues. Trimming stripped 3 bases from V and 3 bases from J, with 5 bases between. For the CDR3, the DNA is TGTGCCAGCAGCTTCGCCAAAGAGACCCAGTACTTC. As protein: CASSFAKETQYF. The whole variable domain, filled in from reference TRBV7-2 and TRBJ2-5, reads GAGVSQSPSNKVTEKGKDVELRCDPISGHTALYWYRQSLGQGLEFLIYFQGNSAPDKSGLPSDRFSAERTGGSVSTLTIQRTQQEDSAVYLCASSFAKETQYFGPGTRLLVL.

This clonotype was observed a handful of times. V usage is TRBV2 and J usage is TRBJ2-7; the match to TRBD2 covers 13 bases. The CDR3 contains 15 residues. Germline V gene data show CDR1 as SNHLY and CDR2 as FYNNEI. Trimming at V came to 2 bases and at J to 4 bases, leaving 2 bases not matched to a gene. This chain's CDR3 is CASSERTSGGYEQYV. The CDR3 DNA is TGTGCCAGCAGTGAAAGGACTAGCGGGGGATACGAGCAGTACGTC.

This clonotype was counted a few times. The rearrangement uses TRBV5-1 and TRBJ1-4, with TRBD1 matching 7 bases. The CDR3 is 15 amino acids. The germline CDR1 and CDR2 sequences are SGHRS and YFSETQ. After removal of 0 bases from V and 7 bases from J, the junction contained 6 bases not matched to a gene. The CDR3 region is CASSLVGTAREKLFF. The CDR3 DNA sequence: TGCGCCAGCAGCTTGGTCGGGACAGCCCGTGAAAAACTGTTTTTT.

The rearrangement uses TRBV5-1 and TRBJ1-4; no definite D call. This CDR3 has 14 amino acids. The germline CDR1 and CDR2 sequences are SGHRS and YFSETQ. V shed 0 bases and J shed 4 bases, with 7 bases lying between them. CDR3 amino acids: CASSLGANNEKLFF. CDR3 nucleotide sequence: TGCGCCAGCAGCTTGGGGGCTAATAATGAAAAACTGTTTTTT.

The chain links TRBV6-4 to TRBJ2-7, with a weak D call TRBD2 (5 bases). The CDR3 extends over 13 amino acids. V was clipped by 10 bases and J by 6 bases, with 19 bases between them. Germline V CDR1 and CDR2: MRHNA, SNTAGT. This CDR3 is CATLLPGDCEQYF. CDR3 in DNA: TGTGCCACCCTACTCCCCGGGGATTGCGAGCAGTACTTC.

The chain combines TRBV20-1 with TRBJ1-2; D is uncertain. Germline CDR1 reads DFQATT; CDR2 reads SNEGSKA (reference sequence). V gave up 5 bases and J gave up 4 bases, with 20 bases separating them. This CDR3 is 15 amino acids long. The DNA of the CDR3 is TGCAGTGCTCTGGACGCCCAACTTGAGGGCTATGGCTACACCTTC. This gives the protein CSALDAQLEGYGYTF.

This clonotype has at least ten counts. This rearrangement joins TRBV11-2 to TRBJ2-2; D not resolved. The germline CDR1 and CDR2 sequences are SGHAT and FQNNGV. The CDR3 has 13 residues. Trimming took 2 bases from V and 3 from J, leaving 4 bases between them. The CDR3, as DNA: TGTGCCAGCAGCTTAAGGCACACCGGGGAGCTGTTTTTT. Its protein product is CASSLRHTGELFF.

In this sample, this clonotype turned up a few times. The CDR3 reads CASSQPGGDPYEQYV. CDR3 coding DNA: TGTGCCAGCAGCCAACCCGGGGGGGACCCCTACGAGCAGTACGTC. The chain combines TRBV14 with TRBJ2-7; 8 bases line up with TRBD2. CDR1 and CDR2 from the germline V gene are SGHDN and FVKESK. Trimming removed 2 bases from V and 2 bases from J; junction bases left unmatched: 5. CDR3 length: 15 residues.

This sequence joins TRBV7-6 and TRBJ2-1; no definite D call. The CDR3 consists of 17 residues. The germline V gene encodes CDR1 SGHVS and CDR2 FNYEAQ. V lost 1 base to trimming and J lost 2 bases, with 15 bases between them. CDR3 nucleotide sequence: TGTGCCAGCAGCTTAGATGGTAGCTTCTCCACCTACAATGAGCAGTTCTTC. Residues: CASSLDGSFSTYNEQFF. The full variable domain, in which reference TRBV7-6 and TRBJ2-1 provide the parts outside the CDR3, is GAGVSQSPRYKVTKRGQDVALRCDPISGHVSLYWYRQALGQGPEFLTYFNYEAQQDKSGLPNDRFSAERPEGSISTLTIQRTEQRDSAMYRCASSLDGSFSTYNEQFFGPGTRLTVL.

This clonotype was recorded a few times. The chain is built from TRBV5-4 and TRBJ2-5; 9 bases agree with TRBD1. Germline V gives CDR1 SGHNT, CDR2 YYREEE (reference sequence). The CDR3 extends over 15 amino acids. V shed 4 bases and J 2 bases; nucleotides not matched to a gene: 6. The CDR3 DNA follows: TGTGCCAGCAGCCGCGGCGGACAGGGGCAAGAGACCCAGTACTTC. It codes for CASSRGGQGQETQYF.

This sequence joins TRBV28 and TRBJ1-4; D remains unclear. With 3 bases removed from V and 5 bases from J, the gap between germline ends came to 13 bases. The CDR3 spans 15 residues. CDR1 is MDHEN, CDR2 SYDVKM, per germline. The CDR3 DNA is TGTGCCAGCAGTTTCCAGCAAGCAAGCAATGAAAAACTGTTTTTT. As protein: CASSFQQASNEKLFF.

The chain links TRBV7-8 to TRBJ1-3; D uncertain. Germline loops: CDR1 SGHVS, CDR2 FQNEAQ. V dropped 3 bases and J dropped 0 bases, with 6 bases sitting between them. This CDR3 spans 14 amino acids. The CDR3 coding sequence is TGTGCCAGCAGCTTCGATGGCTCTGGAAACACCATATATTTT. This encodes CASSFDGSGNTIYF.

This clonotype was seen a few times. The chain links TRBV4-3 to TRBJ1-6, with D unresolved. V was trimmed by 6 bases and J by 2 bases, leaving 14 bases between them. Per the germline V gene, CDR1 is LGHNA and CDR2 is YSLEER. The CDR3 covers 16 residues. CDR3 region: CASRRSRLAYNSPLHF. CDR3 coding DNA: TGCGCCAGCAGGCGTAGTAGACTTGCCTATAATTCACCCCTCCACTTT.

This clonotype was detected a few times. As DNA, the CDR3 is TGCGCGACCAAGACAGGGGTTAACACCGGGGAGCTGTTTTTT. Translated: CATKTGVNTGELFF. The chain is built from TRBV5-1 and TRBJ2-2; TRBD1 aligns across 8 bases. The CDR3 length is 14 residues. Germline CDR1 and CDR2: SGHRS and YFSETQ.

The V and J genes are TRBV27 and TRBJ2-2; D possibly uses TRBD1 or TRBD2 (5 bases each). This CDR3 region has 14 residues. CDR1 is MNHEY, CDR2 SMNVEV, per germline (reference sequence). V was trimmed by 5 bases and J by 4 bases, leaving 11 bases between them. As DNA, the CDR3 is TGTGCCAGCAGTAGGGACGGGGTCACCGGGGAGCTGTTTTTT. Protein product: CASSRDGVTGELFF.

This chain links TRBV7-8 with TRBJ2-1, with 8 positions matching TRBD1. The length of the CDR3 is 15 residues. Losses at the gene ends were 8 bases for V and 8 bases for J; bases not matched to a gene: 14. Germline V lookup: CDR1 SGHVS, CDR2 FQNEAQ. Here the CDR3 reads CASGIEGQGWDEQFF. The CDR3, as DNA: TGTGCCAGCGGGATCGAAGGACAGGGCTGGGATGAGCAGTTCTTC.

The rearrangement uses TRBV7-2 and TRBJ1-5; D is undetermined. Germline CDR1 reads SGHTA; CDR2 reads FQGNSA. The CDR3 loop spans 16 amino acids. V lost 5 bases and J lost 1, with 15 bases in between. CDR3 sequence reads: CASSQRGGMSNQPQHF. The CDR3 region has the DNA TGTGCCAGCAGCCAGAGAGGCGGGATGAGCAATCAGCCCCAGCATTTT.

The chain combines TRBV10-3 with TRBJ1-5; 7 positions agree with TRBD1. The CDR3 length is 14 residues. Trimming at V came to 5 bases and at J to 4 bases, leaving 5 bases not matched to a gene. From germline, CDR1 is ENHRY and CDR2 SYGVKD. DNA of the CDR3: TGTGCCATCAGTCGGGACAGCATAAATCAGCCCCAGCATTTT. Its protein is CAISRDSINQPQHF.

The V and J genes are TRBV10-3 and TRBJ1-5; D unclear. Germline V gene sequence: CDR1 ENHRY, CDR2 SYGVKD. This CDR3 is built from 12 residues. V lost 8 bases and J lost 0, with 5 bases in between. In DNA, the CDR3 is TGTGCCATCCGGGATAGCAATCAGCCCCAGCATTTT. Amino acid sequence: CAIRDSNQPQHF.

The rearrangement links TRBV19 to TRBJ2-5; D remains ambiguous. V was trimmed by 2 bases and J by 5 bases, leaving 15 bases between them. Germline loops: CDR1 LNHDA, CDR2 SQIVND (reference sequence). This CDR3 comprises 15 residues. The chain's CDR3 is CASSIRTNGWETQYF. Written as DNA, the CDR3 is TGTGCCAGTAGTATACGAACCAACGGGTGGGAGACCCAGTACTTC.

The chain is built from TRBV5-1 and TRBJ2-7; TRBD1 matches at 12 bases. V gave up 7 bases and J gave up 3 bases; unmatched junction bases: 11. This CDR3 is built from 16 residues. Germline lookup yields CDR1 SGHRS and CDR2 YFSETQ. In DNA form, the CDR3 reads TGCGCCAGCGCCAGGGACAGGGGGCCGTTAATCTACGAGCAGTACGTC. Protein product: CASARDRGPLIYEQYV.

This chain links TRBV12-3 or TRBV12-4 with TRBJ2-3; D is perhaps TRBD2 (6 bases). This CDR3 spans 14 amino acids. V gave up 6 bases and J gave up 10 bases, with 20 bases separating them. CDR3 coding DNA: TGTGCCAGCAGCCGGGACCTCCTGGGGAGGTCGCAGTATTTT. It specifies CASSRDLLGRSQYF.

V and J are TRBV19 and TRBJ1-5; D perhaps matches TRBD1 (5 bases). Germline assignment: CDR1 LNHDA and CDR2 SQIVND (reference sequence). CDR3 size: 15 residues. Between the trimmed V and J ends, which lost 3 bases and 5 bases, there was a span of 14 bases. Written as DNA, the CDR3 is TGTGCCAGTAGTATGACGGGGCAGAGGGATCAGCCCCAGCATTTT. Amino acids: CASSMTGQRDQPQHF.

This clonotype was detected ten times or more. V gene TRBV7-2 combines with J gene TRBJ2-1, with TRBD2 matching over 12 bases. J lost 5 bases, V lost 5 bases, and 4 bases had no gene match. CDR1 is SGHTA, CDR2 FQGNSA, per germline. The CDR3 totals 15 residues. CDR3 residues: CASSHGLAGNNEQFF. Here the CDR3 DNA reads TGTGCCAGCAGCCACGGACTAGCGGGGAACAATGAGCAGTTCTTC. The full variable domain, its missing parts supplied by reference TRBV7-2 and TRBJ2-1, is GAGVSQSPSNKVTEKGKDVELRCDPISGHTALYWYRQSLGQGLEFLIYFQGNSAPDKSGLPSDRFSAERTGGSVSTLTIQRTQQEDSAVYLCASSHGLAGNNEQFFGPGTRLTVL.